The TCR beta chain described here comes from a study of T cells after yellow fever vaccination. General observations from the study: Subsequent booster samples again held most clones from primary vaccination (96% CD4, just under 90% CD8). High-abundance clonotypes from the bulk population could contaminate FACS-sorted repertoires.

Trimming cost V 3 bases and J 11 bases, with 10 bases left between them. The CDR3 length is 11 residues. This clonotype was counted many times. Its antigen is unknown. TCRdb recomputed calls from the 5' RACE reads with MiXCR, one row per CDR3 protein. In the table there are fewer than 500,000 distinct CDR3 sequences, over 15% of which are singletons. The material was PBMCs, obtained before the yellow fever booster vaccination. The J gene is TRBJ1-1, the V gene TRBV12-3 or TRBV12-4; no definite D call. This clonotype was sampled from a man aged 18 to 29 who received the YFV17D yellow fever vaccine. CDR3 amino acids: CASSLAAGAFF. The CDR3 DNA is TGTGCCAGCAGTTTGGCGGCCGGGGCTTTCTTT.